The clone carrying this T cell receptor beta chain ranks as large (0.1 to 1%). The sample is drawn from a study of blood T cell repertoires in COVID-19. This CDR3 has 15 amino acids. Trimming shortened V by 0 bases and J by 4 bases, and 13 bases separated the two germline ends. Germline V gene data show CDR1 as LGHNA and CDR2 as YSLEER. TCRdb's table, derived via immunoSEQ multiplex PCR, lists solely in-frame clones and lacks some. This table has around 68,000 clones, roughly nine tenths appearing once. The sequenced sample consisted of peripheral blood. The source of this sequence is a man aged 50-60 years with acute or convalescent COVID-19. The rearrangement links TRBV4-3 to TRBJ2-7; D is unresolved. The CDR3 DNA is TGCGCCAGCAGCCAAGAGGTACCGGTCGGGTACGAGCAGTACTTC. Protein sequence: CASSQEVPVGYEQYF.